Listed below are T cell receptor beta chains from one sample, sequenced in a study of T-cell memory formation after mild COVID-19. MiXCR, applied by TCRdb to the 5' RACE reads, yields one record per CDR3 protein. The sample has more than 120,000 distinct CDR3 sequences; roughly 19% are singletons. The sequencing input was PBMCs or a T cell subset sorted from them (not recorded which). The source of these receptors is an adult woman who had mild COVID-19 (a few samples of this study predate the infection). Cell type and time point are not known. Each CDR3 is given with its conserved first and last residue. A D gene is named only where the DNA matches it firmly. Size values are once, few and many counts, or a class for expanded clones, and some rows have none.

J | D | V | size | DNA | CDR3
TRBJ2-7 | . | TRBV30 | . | TGTGCCTGGAGGTCCGGGAGCTCCTACGAGCAGTACTTC | CAWRSGSSYEQYF
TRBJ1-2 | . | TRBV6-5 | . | TGTGCCAGCAGGAATGGGGGGAATCATGGCTACACCTTC | CASRNGGNHGYTF
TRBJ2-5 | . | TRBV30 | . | TGTGCCTGGATTAAGTCTTCGGGCTCCTCCGGGCAGGGCCAACGAGAGACCCAGTACTTC | CAWIKSSGSSGQGQRETQYF
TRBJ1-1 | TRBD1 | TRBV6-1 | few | TGTGCCAGCAGTGCTATAGGGGACAGGGGGCTGAACACTGAAGCTTTCTTT | CASSAIGDRGLNTEAFF
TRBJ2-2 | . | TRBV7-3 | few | TGTGCCAGCAGCTTAAGGGCAGCCGACTCCGGGGAGCTGTTTTTT | CASSLRAADSGELFF
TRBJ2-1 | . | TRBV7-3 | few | TGTGCCAGCAGCGTAGGGTCGGGGAGCTCCTACAATGAGCAGTTCTTC | CASSVGSGSSYNEQFF
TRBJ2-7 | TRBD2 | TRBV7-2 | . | TGTGCCAGCAGCACGCCGGGACTAGGGGCCTACGAGCAGTACTTC | CASSTPGLGAYEQYF
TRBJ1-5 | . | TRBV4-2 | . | TGTGCCAGCAGCCAAGATGGGGGCGGGTCTCAGCCCCAGCATTTT | CASSQDGGGSQPQHF
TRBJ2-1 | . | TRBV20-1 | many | TGCAGTGCTAGAGATACAGGTGTCTCTGAGCAGTTCTTC | CSARDTGVSEQFF
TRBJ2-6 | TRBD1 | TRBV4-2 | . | TGTGCCAGCAGCCCTCTACAGGGGGCTTATGGGGCCAACGTCCTGACTTTC | CASSPLQGAYGANVLTF
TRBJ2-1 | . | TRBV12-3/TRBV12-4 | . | TGTGCCAGCAGGGGTGAGGTGAATGAGCAGTTCTTC | CASRGEVNEQFF
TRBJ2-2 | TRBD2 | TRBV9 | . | TGTGCCAGCAGCGTAAGGCTAGCGGGAGGCACCGGGGAGCTGTTTTTT | CASSVRLAGGTGELFF
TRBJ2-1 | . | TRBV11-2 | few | TGTGCCAGCAGCCCCTGGAGGGGGACTGAGCAGTTCTTC | CASSPWRGTEQFF
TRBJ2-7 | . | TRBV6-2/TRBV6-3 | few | TGTGCCAGCAGTTCCGAGGACGGGAAATACGAGCAGTACTTC | CASSSEDGKYEQYF
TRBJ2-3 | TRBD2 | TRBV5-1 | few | TGCGCCAGCAGCTTCGGCCTAGCGGGAGGGCCTCGCACAGATACGCAGTATTTT | CASSFGLAGGPRTDTQYF
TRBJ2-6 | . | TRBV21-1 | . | TGTGCCAGCAGCGGACGGGGCTCTGGGGCCAACGTCCTGACTTTC | CASSGRGSGANVLTF
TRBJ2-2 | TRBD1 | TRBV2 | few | TGTGCCAGCAGTCGAGGGGGACAGGGGATTTTGACCGGGGAGCTGTTTTTT | CASSRGGQGILTGELFF
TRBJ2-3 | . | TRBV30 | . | TGTGCCTGGAGCCAGGGTCGAGGGGGCACAGATACGCAGTATTTT | CAWSQGRGGTDTQYF
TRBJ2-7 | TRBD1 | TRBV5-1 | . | TGCGCCAGCAGCTTTCGTCCGGGACAGGGGTCCCACGAGCAGTACTTC | CASSFRPGQGSHEQYF
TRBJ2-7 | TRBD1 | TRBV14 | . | TGTGCCAGCAGCCAAGGTAGGGGGCAGACCTACGAGCAGTACTTC | CASSQGRGQTYEQYF
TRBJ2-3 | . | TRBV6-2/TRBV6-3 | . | TGTGCCAGCAGATCCGGGACCACGACCACAGATACGCAGTATTTT | CASRSGTTTTDTQYF
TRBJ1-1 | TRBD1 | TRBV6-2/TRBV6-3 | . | TGTGCCAGCAGAGACAGGGCCATGCCTGAAGCTTTCTTT | CASRDRAMPEAFF
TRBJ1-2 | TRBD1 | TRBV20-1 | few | TGCACTGGTACAGGGGGCGCCGATGGCTACACCTTC | CTGTGGADGYTF
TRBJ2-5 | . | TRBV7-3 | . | TGTGCCAGCAGCCCTCGGAACCAAGAGACCCAGTACTTC | CASSPRNQETQYF
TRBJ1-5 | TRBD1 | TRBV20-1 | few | TGCAGTGCTATCGAGGGGGCGAACAATCAGCCCCAGCATTTT | CSAIEGANNQPQHF
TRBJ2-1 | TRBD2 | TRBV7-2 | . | TGTGCCAGCAGCTCCGGACTAGCGGGAGGAAGAGAGCAGTTCTTC | CASSSGLAGGREQFF
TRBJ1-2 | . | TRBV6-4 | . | TGTGCCAGCAGTGAAGGGGGTTCCTATGGCTACACCTTC | CASSEGGSYGYTF
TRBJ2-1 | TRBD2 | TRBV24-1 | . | TGTGCCACCAGTGATCATCCGGGACTAGCGGGGGGGCATGAGCAGTTCTTC | CATSDHPGLAGGHEQFF
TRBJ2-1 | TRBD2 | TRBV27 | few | TGTGCCAGCAGTCGTTCCGGGACTAGTTCCTACAATGAGCAGTTCTTC | CASSRSGTSSYNEQFF
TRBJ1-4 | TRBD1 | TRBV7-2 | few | TGTGCCAGCAGCTCGGGACAGGGGAGGGCTGAAAAACTGTTTTTT | CASSSGQGRAEKLFF
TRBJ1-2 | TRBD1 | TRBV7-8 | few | TGTGCCAGCAGCCTGGGACAGCGGGAAGGCTACACCTTC | CASSLGQREGYTF
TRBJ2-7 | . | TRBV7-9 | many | TGTGCCAGCAGCCCGGAGGGGTACCGGGGCGAGCAGTACTTC | CASSPEGYRGEQYF
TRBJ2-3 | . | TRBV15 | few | TGTGCCACCAGCACCGGAGGGTGGGTGGGGCCAGATACGCAGTATTTT | CATSTGGWVGPDTQYF
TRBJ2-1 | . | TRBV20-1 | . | TGCAGTGCTAGCGGATTGATAAGGGGATCATCAGGGAATGAGCAGTTCTTC | CSASGLIRGSSGNEQFF
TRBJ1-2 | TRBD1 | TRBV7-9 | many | TGTGCCAGCAGCAATCACTGGACAGGGGAGGATGGCTACACCTTC | CASSNHWTGEDGYTF
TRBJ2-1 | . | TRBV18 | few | TGTGCCAGCTCGCCAGGGGCGACTAGCAATGAGCAGTTCTTC | CASSPGATSNEQFF
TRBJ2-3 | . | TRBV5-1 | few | TGCGCCAGCAGCTTGGGGGAGGCGACAGATACGCAGTATTTT | CASSLGEATDTQYF
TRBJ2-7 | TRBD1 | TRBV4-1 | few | TGCGCCAGCAGCGACCTGGACAGGGCGAATTTAAACTTC | CASSDLDRANLNF
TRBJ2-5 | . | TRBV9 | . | TGTGCCAGCAGCGTAGAAGGGTACAGAGCCCCCCAAGAGACCAAGTACTTC | CASSVEGYRAPQETKYF
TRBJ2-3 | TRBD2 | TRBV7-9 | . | TGTGCCAGCAGCTCCTGGCTAGCGGGGGGAGATACGCAGTATTTT | CASSSWLAGGDTQYF
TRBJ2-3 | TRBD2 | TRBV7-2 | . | TGTGCCAGCAGCCCGGGACTAGCGAGGGCGGATACGCAGTATTTT | CASSPGLARADTQYF
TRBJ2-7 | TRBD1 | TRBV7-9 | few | TGTGCCAGCAGCTTAGCGGGGACAGCCTGGCGCGAGCAGTACTTC | CASSLAGTAWREQYF
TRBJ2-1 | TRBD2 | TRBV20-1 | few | TGCAGTGCTAGAGGGCTAGCGGGAGGGCACAATGAGCAGTTCTTC | CSARGLAGGHNEQFF
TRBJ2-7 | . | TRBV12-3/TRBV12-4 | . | TGTGCCAGCAGCCGGACGGGGCAGATTGTCTACGAGCAGTACTTC | CASSRTGQIVYEQYF
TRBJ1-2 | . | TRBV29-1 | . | TGCAGCGTTGGGGGTGCGGATGGCTACACCTTC | CSVGGADGYTF
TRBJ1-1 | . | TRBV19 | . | TGTGCCAGTAGTTTGGGGCCGGCGTTCCCCACTGAAGCTTTCTTT | CASSLGPAFPTEAFF
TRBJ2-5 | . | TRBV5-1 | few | TGCGCCAGCAAGGGGGAGACCCAGTACTTC | CASKGETQYF
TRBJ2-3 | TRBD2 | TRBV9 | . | TGTGCCAGCAACGTAGCGGGGGGGCCGTCAGATACGCAGTATTTT | CASNVAGGPSDTQYF
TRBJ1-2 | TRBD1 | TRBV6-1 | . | TGTGCCAGCAGGTATCCGGGACAGGGGTTCTATGGCTACACCTTC | CASRYPGQGFYGYTF
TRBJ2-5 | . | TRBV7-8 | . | TGTGCCAGCAGCTTGGCCGGGGGATACCAAGAGACCCAGTACTTC | CASSLAGGYQETQYF
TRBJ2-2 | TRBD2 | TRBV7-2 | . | TGTGCCAGCAGCTTACCGGGACTAGCGGGAGTAACCGGGGAGCTGTTTTTT | CASSLPGLAGVTGELFF
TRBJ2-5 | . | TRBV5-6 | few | TGTGCCAGCGGCCGTCCGGGGGGCCCAAAAGAGACCCAGTACTTC | CASGRPGGPKETQYF
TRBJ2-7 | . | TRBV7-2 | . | TGTGCCAGCAGCTTAGGCCCAGATAGCTCCTACGAGCAGTACTTC | CASSLGPDSSYEQYF
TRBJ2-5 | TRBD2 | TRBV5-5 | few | TGTGCCAGCAGCTTGGGGGGGCTAGCGGGCTCTGGGACCCAGTACTTC | CASSLGGLAGSGTQYF
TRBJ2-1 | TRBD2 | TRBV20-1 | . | TGCAGTGCTAGTTCACCAGCGGGAGGGAACTACAATGAGCAGTTCTTC | CSASSPAGGNYNEQFF